Shown below are 21 T cell receptor beta chains from a single sample sequenced in a study of T cells in Graves' hyperthyroidism and ophthalmopathy. The CDR3 regions of TCR beta were amplified from RNA transcripts. When the TCR CDR3 underwent first-round RT-PCR, the HTBI primer set was used. One entry per CDR3 protein, called by TCRdb with MiXCR from the multiplex PCR reads. The sample has 490,000 or so distinct CDR3 sequences, less than 25% seen once. Material for sequencing was blood. These TCRs come from a woman in her sixties or seventies with Graves' ophthalmopathy.

The table lists this clonotype with a few counts. CDR3 sequence reads: CASRLTAGINTGELFF. DNA of the CDR3: TGCGCCAGCAGATTGACAGCGGGCATTAACACCGGGGAGCTGTTTTTT. The V call is TRBV10-2, the J call TRBJ2-2; D may be TRBD2 (6 bases). The CDR3 is 16 amino acids. The germline CDR1 and CDR2 sequences are WSHSY and SAAADI. V lost 6 bases to trimming and J lost 2 bases, with 16 bases between them.

This clonotype was found many times. CDR3 sequence: CATSDRGQGIDEKLFF. The CDR3, as DNA: TGTGCCACCAGTGACCGCGGACAGGGCATCGATGAAAAACTGTTTTTT. The gene calls are TRBV24-1 and TRBJ1-4; 8 bases map to TRBD1. The trim removed 4 bases at V and 6 bases at J, leaving 9 bases unmatched. Germline CDR1 and CDR2: KGHDR and SFDVKD. The CDR3 sequence is 16 residues long.

Ten or more counts support this clonotype. This sequence joins TRBV28 and TRBJ1-2; 12 positions agree with TRBD1. J gave up 8 bases and V 2 bases, and 9 bases lay outside the gene matches. The CDR3 totals 16 residues. Per the germline V gene, CDR1 is MDHEN and CDR2 is SYDVKM. CDR3 in DNA: TGTGCCAGCAGTTTACGCGCGGGACAGGGGGCAGGGGGCTACACCTTC. Translation gives CASSLRAGQGAGGYTF.

CDR3 DNA: TGTGCCAGCAGTCTCGAAATGACAGGGGCCACCGGGGAGCTGTTTTTT. Protein product: CASSLEMTGATGELFF. The chain uses TRBV6-2 or TRBV6-3 and TRBJ2-2; 8 bases map to TRBD1. Germline values: CDR1 MNHEY, CDR2 SVGEGT. The junction had 9 bases not matched to a gene; V was cut back by 5 bases and J by 4 bases. The CDR3 covers 16 residues.

This clonotype was seen ten or more times. The chain carries TRBV6-1 and TRBJ1-1; TRBD1 matches 7 bases. CDR3 length equals 16 residues. Germline CDR1 and CDR2: MNHNS and SASEGT. The J segment lost 0 bases and the V segment lost 5 bases, leaving 9 bases of the junction unmatched. The CDR3 nucleotides are TGTGCCAGCAGTTTATCACAGGGGCTAGTGAACACTGAAGCTTTCTTT. It is translated as CASSLSQGLVNTEAFF.

This clonotype was found many times. V is TRBV12-3 or TRBV12-4 and J is TRBJ1-1, with D possibly TRBD1 on 6 matching bases. With 7 bases removed from V and 10 bases from J, the gap between germline ends came to 16 bases. CDR3 length: 12 amino acids. CDR3 nucleotides: TGTGCCAGCACACACCTGAGGGGGAGAGCTTTCTTT. It specifies CASTHLRGRAFF.

The genes are TRBV18 and TRBJ1-1, with D unresolved. CDR1 is KGHSH, CDR2 LQKENI, per germline. This CDR3 region has 15 residues. V lost 2 bases and J lost 5, with 15 bases in between. CDR3 residues: CASSPKRVGKTEAFF. CDR3 DNA sequence: TGTGCCAGCTCACCAAAGCGTGTCGGGAAGACTGAAGCTTTCTTT.

Of note for this clonotype: At one end, the junction sequence differs from germline, possibly due to a read error. The J gene is TRBJ2-1, the V gene TRBV20-1, with D possibly TRBD1 on 6 matching bases. Germline V CDR1 and CDR2: DFQATT, SNEGSKA (reference sequence). This CDR3 is 14 amino acids long. Here the CDR3 reads CSATGTTNYSEQFF. CDR3 nucleotides: TGCAGTGCCACCGGGACAACCAACTACAGTGAGCAGTTCTTC.

This clonotype appeared many times. The chain joins TRBV11-2 to TRBJ1-1; a possible D gene is TRBD1 (5 bases). Germline values: CDR1 SGHAT, CDR2 FQNNGV. The CDR3 consists of 17 residues. Trimming took off 7 bases at V and 1 base at J, with 22 bases between the two ends. The CDR3 sequence is CASKKGQGPGRNTEAFF. CDR3 coding DNA: TGTGCCAGCAAAAAAGGGCAGGGCCCCGGGAGGAACACTGAAGCTTTCTTT.

This clonotype was counted at least ten times. The V gene is TRBV15, the J gene TRBJ1-2; D perhaps matches TRBD1 (5 bases). Germline CDR1 is LNHNV and CDR2 is YYDKDF (reference sequence). V was clipped by 5 bases and J by 4 bases, with 26 bases between them. The CDR3 loop spans 18 amino acids. CDR3 DNA sequence: TGTGCCACCAGCCCAAGACCAGGGCGAGGGTATGGAGCCTATGGCTACACCTTC. Encoded protein: CATSPRPGRGYGAYGYTF.

The chain recombines TRBV25-1 with TRBJ1-1, with unresolved D. Deletions cut 2 bases from V and 5 bases from J, with 12 bases between. In germline, CDR1 is MGHDK, CDR2 SYGVNS. The CDR3 length is 14 residues. As DNA, the CDR3 is TGTGCCAGCAGTGAAAACTTCGGCGGGACTGAAGCTTTCTTT. Its translation is CASSENFGGTEAFF. The full variable domain, its missing parts supplied by reference TRBV25-1 and TRBJ1-1, is EADIYQTPRYLVIGTGKKITLECSQTMGHDKMYWYQQDPGMELHLIHYSYGVNSTEKGDLSSESTVSRIRTEHFPLTLESARPSHTSQYLCASSENFGGTEAFFGQGTRLTVV.

Only a few counts were recorded for this clonotype. The chain carries TRBV29-1 and TRBJ2-7, with D tentatively TRBD1 (5 bases). Germline loops: CDR1 SQVTM, CDR2 ANQGSEA. The CDR3 is made up of 12 amino acids. Trimming cost V 2 bases and J 4 bases, with 9 bases left between them. CDR3 nucleotide sequence: TGCAGCGTTGAACAGGGTAGTTACGAGCAGTACTTC. Its translation is CSVEQGSYEQYF.

The chain recombines TRBV27 with TRBJ2-7; maybe TRBD2 (7 bases). Germline CDR1 MNHEY, CDR2 SMNVEV (reference sequence). Trimming shortened V by 6 bases and J by 0 bases, and 15 bases separated the two germline ends. This CDR3 has 15 amino acids. In DNA, the CDR3 is TGTGCCAGCAGAAGGGGGGGGGGTAACTCCTACGAGCAGTACTTC. It encodes CASRRGGGNSYEQYF.

The table lists this clonotype with a few counts. The rearrangement joins TRBV18 to TRBJ1-1, with D unclear. The ends were cut back, 6 bases at V and 2 bases at J, with 13 bases in the middle. CDR3 length: 14 amino acids. Germline assignment: CDR1 KGHSH and CDR2 LQKENI. CDR3 coding DNA: TGTGCCAGCTCCCAGGTGGGCAGCAACACTGAAGCTTTCTTT. Amino acids: CASSQVGSNTEAFF.

This clonotype was found many times. CDR3 bases: TGTGCCAGCAGCTTAGTTGGGGGGCTACCGCAAGAGACCCAGTACTTC. It specifies CASSLVGGLPQETQYF. The V gene is TRBV7-2, the J gene TRBJ2-5, with D perhaps matching TRBD1 or TRBD2 (6 bases each). The germline V gene encodes CDR1 SGHTA and CDR2 FQGNSA. Trimming shortened V by 1 base and J by 2 bases, and 14 bases separated the two germline ends. The CDR3 consists of 16 residues.

The rearrangement joins TRBV10-3 to TRBJ1-1; D remains ambiguous. Germline lookup yields CDR1 ENHRY and CDR2 SYGVKD. V lost 2 bases and J lost 5, with 6 bases in between. The CDR3 is 12 amino acids. CDR3 bases: TGTGCCATCAGTGAGGGCGGGACTGAAGCTTTCTTT. Translated, it gives CAISEGGTEAFF.

This clonotype has only a few counts. The chain couples TRBV5-1 to TRBJ2-1; D is perhaps TRBD2 (6 bases). CDR3 length: 14 residues. Germline CDR1 and CDR2: SGHRS and YFSETQ. V shed 0 bases and J shed 7 bases, with 11 bases lying between them. For the CDR3, the DNA is TGCGCCAGCAGCTTGGAGGCGACTAGTAATGAGCAGTTCTTC. Protein product: CASSLEATSNEQFF.

This clonotype has more than one count but fewer than ten. V usage is TRBV6-4 and J usage is TRBJ2-7; 9 bases map to TRBD2. The V gene end was trimmed by 3 bases and the J gene end by 6 bases; junction bases not matched to a gene: 9. Germline CDR1 is MRHNA and CDR2 is SNTAGT. There are 15 residues in the CDR3. CDR3 amino acids: CASSEGPSGNSEQYF. DNA for the CDR3: TGTGCCAGCAGTGAAGGTCCTAGCGGGAATAGCGAGCAGTACTTC.

V usage is TRBV10-1 and J usage is TRBJ1-2; TRBD1 might be the D (5 bases). Trimming took 6 bases from V and 3 from J, leaving 17 bases between them. From germline, CDR1 is WNHNN and CDR2 SYGVQD (reference sequence). The CDR3 contains 15 residues. The CDR3 is CASRGRGRTDYGYTF. The CDR3 DNA sequence: TGCGCCAGCAGGGGGAGGGGCAGGACTGACTATGGCTACACCTTC.

The V call is TRBV7-9, the J call TRBJ2-7; 8 bases are a match to TRBD2. The CDR3 sequence is 17 residues long. J gave up 3 bases and V 3 bases, and 13 bases lay outside the gene matches. The germline gives CDR1 SEHNR, CDR2 FQNEAQ (reference sequence). The CDR3 DNA sequence: TGTGCCAGCAGCTTGACTCCTGTGGCGGGAGGTAACTACGAGCAGTACTTC. Residues: CASSLTPVAGGNYEQYF.

CDR3 DNA: TGTGCCAGCAGTGAAGGGAGACAGGGTGGTTCACCCCTCCACTTT. Amino acids: CASSEGRQGGSPLHF. The rearrangement links TRBV6-4 to TRBJ1-6, with 7 bases lining up with TRBD1. Germline lookup yields CDR1 MRHNA and CDR2 SNTAGT. V gave up 3 bases and J gave up 9 bases; unmatched junction bases: 8. The CDR3 runs to 15 residues.